This T cell receptor (beta chain) was identified in a study of blood T cell repertoires in COVID-19. About the research overall: Samples representing acute and convalescent COVID-19 were sourced from the United States, Italy and Spain.

Original handling: Estimated nucleated cell counts came from reference gene primer amplification. Libraries were prepared by immunoSEQ multiplex PCR; TCRdb keeps only in-frame clonotypes and omits some of them. Clone size and V and J calls were adopted from that table, with D and trimming inferred from the DNA. Altogether around 230,000 clones are present, about 85% being singletons, with the ten largest covering 0.72%. V gave up 1 base and J gave up 2 bases, with 6 bases separating them. The CDR3 is 13 amino acids. The germline CDR1 and CDR2 sequences are SGHTA and FQGNSA. This receptor was obtained from a man between 40 and 49 years old with acute or convalescent COVID-19. Material for sequencing was peripheral blood. The chain employs TRBV7-2 and TRBJ2-7; possibly TRBD2 for D (6 bases). The CDR3, as DNA: TGTGCCAGCAGCTTAGGGAGGGCCTACGAGCAGTACTTC. Amino acids: CASSLGRAYEQYF.